The rows below give T cell receptor beta chains drawn from one sample of a study of blood T cell repertoires in COVID-19. Only in-frame clones appear in the TCRdb table, and some are missing; sequencing was by immunoSEQ multiplex PCR. This sample has about 97,000 clones, with around nine tenths found just once. Source material: peripheral blood. These receptors all come from a human donor in a cohort sampled during active COVID-19. Each CDR3 is given with its conserved first and last residue. D genes are given only for firm matches. Clone size, where shown, is once, few, many, or a class for clones that have expanded.

few	TRBD2	TRBV7-3	TRBJ2-1	CASSQGLAGVNEQFF	TGTGCCAGCAGCCAGGGACTAGCGGGAGTCAATGAGCAGTTCTTC
once	.	TRBV24-1	TRBJ2-6	CAEAGVPSGANVLTF	TGTGCCGAGGCAGGGGTCCCCTCTGGGGCCAACGTCCTGACTTTC
once	.	TRBV7-2	TRBJ2-1	CASSGPRGTEQFF	TGTGCCAGCAGCGGGCCCAGGGGTACTGAGCAGTTCTTC
.	TRBD1	TRBV28	TRBJ1-3	CASSSLDRGRGNTIYF	TGTGCCAGCAGTTCCCTCGACAGGGGGCGAGGAAACACCATATATTTT
.	.	TRBV4-1	TRBJ1-1	CASSQDEFGNTEAFF	TGCGCCAGCAGCCAAGATGAGTTCGGGAACACTGAAGCTTTCTTT
once	TRBD1	TRBV4-2	TRBJ1-1	CASSQVTGALNTEAFF	TGTGCCAGCAGCCAAGTGACAGGGGCCCTGAACACTGAAGCTTTCTTT
.	TRBD1	TRBV2	TRBJ1-5	CASTFPGQGKDDQPQHF	TGTGCCAGCACCTTCCCGGGACAGGGGAAAGATGATCAGCCCCAGCATTTT
.	TRBD2	TRBV7-2	TRBJ2-2	CASSLVVLAGVRTGELFF	TGTGCCAGCAGCTTAGTGGTACTAGCGGGAGTGAGGACCGGGGAGCTGTTTTTT
.	.	TRBV5-1	TRBJ2-5	CASSIAAVIYQETQYF	TGCGCCAGCAGCATCGCAGCGGTAATATACCAAGAGACCCAGTACTTC
.	.	TRBV19	TRBJ2-3	CASSIASGTDTQYF	TGTGCCAGTAGTATTGCTAGCGGCACAGATACGCAGTATTTT
.	.	TRBV6-6	TRBJ1-4	CASSFQGEKLFF	TGTGCCAGCAGTTTTCAGGGAGAAAAACTGTTTTTT
.	TRBD1	TRBV4-3	TRBJ1-2	CASSQDNRGLSGYTF	TGCGCCAGCAGCCAGGATAACAGGGGGCTAAGTGGCTACACCTTC
.	TRBD1	TRBV5-6	TRBJ1-4	CASSRRDRGGKLFF	TGTGCCAGCAGCCGGCGGGACAGGGGAGGAAAACTGTTTTTT
.	TRBD1	TRBV25-1	TRBJ2-1	CASKGTGFYNEQFF	TGTGCCAGCAAGGGGACAGGGTTCTACAATGAGCAGTTCTTC
.	.	TRBV7-8	TRBJ2-7	CASSFVSYYEQYF	TGTGCCAGCAGCTTCGTGAGTTACTACGAGCAGTACTTC
.	TRBD2	TRBV5-4	TRBJ2-3	CASSRIAGGHKDTQYF	TGTGCCAGCAGCCGTATAGCGGGGGGGCACAAAGATACGCAGTATTTT
.	.	TRBV5-1	TRBJ2-3	CASSLVQTDTQYF	TGCGCCAGCAGCTTGGTACAAACCGATACGCAGTATTTT
.	.	TRBV19	TRBJ1-1	CASSLQGLGTEAFF	TGTGCCAGTAGTTTACAGGGTTTGGGCACTGAAGCTTTCTTT
.	.	TRBV4-1	TRBJ2-3	CASSQVYGRLGGDTQYF	TGCGCCAGCAGCCAAGTGTACGGGCGCCTTGGGGGGGATACGCAGTATTTT
.	TRBD1	TRBV6-5	TRBJ1-3	CASSWTGGVSGNTIYF	TGTGCCAGCAGTTGGACAGGGGGCGTTTCAGGAAACACCATATATTTT
.	.	TRBV19	TRBJ2-5	CASSIGGRPLQETQYF	TGTGCCAGTAGTATAGGCGGGCGGCCCCTCCAAGAGACCCAGTACTTC
.	TRBD2	TRBV3-1/TRBV3-2	TRBJ2-3	CASSQPGLAGERGGINTQYF	TGTGCCAGCAGCCAACCGGGACTAGCGGGGGAGAGGGGGGGAATAAATACGCAGTATTTT
.	TRBD2	TRBV9	TRBJ2-5	CASSVAGVNQETQYF	TGTGCCAGCAGCGTGGCGGGGGTAAACCAAGAGACCCAGTACTTC
.	TRBD1	TRBV5-1	TRBJ1-2	CASSPPGQDRYGYTF	TGCGCCAGCAGCCCTCCGGGACAGGACCGCTATGGCTACACCTTC
.	.	TRBV7-3	TRBJ1-2	CASSLTAARGTQTDYGYTF	TGTGCCAGCAGCTTAACTGCGGCCCGAGGGACACAAACTGACTATGGCTACACCTTC
few	TRBD2	TRBV6-1	TRBJ2-1	CASRELLAGGSREQFF	TGTGCCAGCAGGGAATTACTAGCGGGGGGGTCCCGGGAGCAGTTCTTC
.	TRBD1	TRBV9	TRBJ1-4	CASSVAAGTANEKLFF	TGTGCCAGCAGCGTAGCTGCTGGGACAGCTAATGAAAAACTGTTTTTT
.	TRBD2	TRBV30	TRBJ2-1	CAWSPPGGLAGGGSYNEQFF	TGTGCCTGGAGTCCCCCGGGGGGACTAGCGGGAGGTGGGTCCTACAATGAGCAGTTCTTC
once	TRBD2	TRBV18	TRBJ2-7	CASSPNSGRGDEQYF	TGTGCCAGCTCACCCAATAGCGGGAGGGGGGACGAGCAGTACTTC
.	.	TRBV12-3/TRBV12-4	TRBJ2-3	CASRGGGRDTQYF	TGTGCCAGCAGGGGGGGCGGGAGAGATACGCAGTATTTT
.	.	TRBV6-5	TRBJ1-1	CASSGPGHMNTEAFF	TGTGCCAGCAGCGGACCCGGACATATGAACACTGAAGCTTTCTTT